This T cell receptor beta chain was recovered during a study of blood T cells in healthy people across ages. CDR3 size: 13 residues. V gave up 5 bases and J gave up 4 bases, with 14 bases separating them. From germline, CDR1 is DFQATT and CDR2 SNEGSKA (reference sequence). For the second PCR, which ran for 7 to 11 cycles, a sample-barcoded 5' primer and a J-beta primer mix were used. A minimum of 3 million CDR3-containing paired-end reads was obtained for each sample. From the 5' RACE reads, TCRdb called clonotypes with MiXCR, one entry per CDR3 protein. The sample comprises 1.5 million or so distinct CDR3 sequences, 40% to 50% of which are singletons, and approximately 7.9% rests with the top ten.

Input material: blood. The chain recombines TRBV20-1 with TRBJ1-2, with no clear D. This TCR was recovered from a woman aged 18-35 years in good health. This CDR3 reads CSAALIPSYGYTF. The DNA of the CDR3 is TGCAGTGCTGCTCTGATCCCTTCCTATGGCTACACCTTC.